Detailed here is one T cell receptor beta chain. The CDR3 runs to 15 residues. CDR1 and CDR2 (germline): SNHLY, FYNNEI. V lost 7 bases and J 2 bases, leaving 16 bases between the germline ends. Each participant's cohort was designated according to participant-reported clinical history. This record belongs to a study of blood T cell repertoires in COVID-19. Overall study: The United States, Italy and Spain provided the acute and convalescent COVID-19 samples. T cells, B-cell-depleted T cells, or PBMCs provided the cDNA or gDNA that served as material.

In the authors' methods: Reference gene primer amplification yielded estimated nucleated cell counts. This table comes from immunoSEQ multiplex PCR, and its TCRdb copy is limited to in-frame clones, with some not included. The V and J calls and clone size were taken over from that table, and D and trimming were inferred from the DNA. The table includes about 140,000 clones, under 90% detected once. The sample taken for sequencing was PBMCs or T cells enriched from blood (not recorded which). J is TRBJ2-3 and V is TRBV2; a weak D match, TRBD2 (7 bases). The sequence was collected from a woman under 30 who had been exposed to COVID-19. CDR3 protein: CASTPRGGDTDTQYF. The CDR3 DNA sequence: TGTGCCAGCACCCCCAGAGGGGGGGACACAGATACGCAGTATTTT.